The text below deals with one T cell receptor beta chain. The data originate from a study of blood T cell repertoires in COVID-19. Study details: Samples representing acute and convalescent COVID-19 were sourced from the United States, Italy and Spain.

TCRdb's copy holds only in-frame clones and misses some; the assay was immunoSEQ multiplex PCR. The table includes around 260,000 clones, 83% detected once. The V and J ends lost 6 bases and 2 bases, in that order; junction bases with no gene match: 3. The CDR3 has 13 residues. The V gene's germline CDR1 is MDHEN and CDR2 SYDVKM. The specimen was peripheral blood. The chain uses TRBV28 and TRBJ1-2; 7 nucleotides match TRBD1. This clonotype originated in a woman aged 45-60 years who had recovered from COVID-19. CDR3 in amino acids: CASRRTGNYGYTF. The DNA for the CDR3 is TGTGCCAGCAGACGGACAGGAAACTATGGCTACACCTTC.